The rows below give T cell receptor beta chains drawn from one sample of a study of T cell responses to AZD1222 COVID-19 vaccine. Assay: immunoSEQ multiplex PCR; the TCRdb copy retains only in-frame clones and omits some. This sample has 150,000 to 200,000 clones; around nine tenths occur once, and the top ten carry about 3.5%. This sample comprised peripheral blood, obtained 28 days after the second dose of the MenACWY control vaccine. Receptors were obtained from an adult who received the MenACWY meningococcal vaccine as a control. Both conserved end residues are trimmed from each CDR3. For some rows the clone size is stated as once, few or many, or as a class when expanded; others skip it.

J gene: TRBJ1-6
clone size: -
V gene: TRBV9
CDR3 protein: ASSGTGTGDRNSPLH

J gene: TRBJ1-6
clone size: -
V gene: TRBV7-2
CDR3 protein: ASRQRSGTGTSPLH

J gene: TRBJ2-2
clone size: -
V gene: TRBV19
CDR3 protein: ASSIWVSGGTGELF

J gene: TRBJ1-5
clone size: -
V gene: TRBV7-8
CDR3 protein: ASSLAGVGPGGRPQH

J gene: TRBJ1-4
clone size: -
V gene: TRBV18
CDR3 protein: ASSGEKLF

J gene: TRBJ1-2
clone size: -
V gene: TRBV11-3
CDR3 protein: ASSPQGTGYGYT

J gene: TRBJ2-7
clone size: -
V gene: TRBV18
CDR3 protein: ASSPYGGPNEQY

J gene: TRBJ2-7
clone size: -
V gene: TRBV29-1
CDR3 protein: SVEGFRGRNEQY

J gene: TRBJ2-7
clone size: -
V gene: TRBV11-3
CDR3 protein: ASSSFHEQY

J gene: TRBJ1-3
clone size: -
V gene: TRBV5-1
CDR3 protein: ASSRDGSDTIY

J gene: TRBJ1-1
clone size: -
V gene: TRBV7-3
CDR3 protein: ASSLRDRGRNTEAF

J gene: TRBJ1-6
clone size: -
V gene: TRBV3-1/TRBV3-2
CDR3 protein: ASSLGRNNSPLH

J gene: TRBJ2-2
clone size: -
V gene: TRBV28
CDR3 protein: ASSLGLAGGAGELF

J gene: TRBJ2-3
clone size: -
V gene: TRBV5-1
CDR3 protein: ASSLTSGTSTDTQY

J gene: TRBJ1-5
clone size: once
V gene: TRBV28
CDR3 protein: ASSSPDISSNQPQH

J gene: TRBJ1-1
clone size: once
V gene: TRBV15
CDR3 protein: ATSRVENTEAF

J gene: TRBJ1-2
clone size: -
V gene: TRBV11-3
CDR3 protein: ASSLGPGTGGYT

J gene: TRBJ1-2
clone size: -
V gene: TRBV28
CDR3 protein: ASSPLGGQVSNYGYT

J gene: TRBJ2-7
clone size: -
V gene: TRBV11-3
CDR3 protein: ASSSTGTGSYEQY

J gene: TRBJ2-7
clone size: once
V gene: TRBV5-3
CDR3 protein: ARSYPWLASYEQY

J gene: TRBJ1-5
clone size: -
V gene: TRBV23-1
CDR3 protein: ASSQSSGGDKVYSNQPQH

J gene: TRBJ2-3
clone size: -
V gene: TRBV19
CDR3 protein: ASKSGPTDTQY

J gene: TRBJ1-2
clone size: once
V gene: TRBV29-1
CDR3 protein: SVETPGQNYGYT

J gene: TRBJ1-1
clone size: -
V gene: TRBV6-6
CDR3 protein: ASSYNRDRGTEAF

J gene: TRBJ2-7
clone size: -
V gene: TRBV5-1
CDR3 protein: ASSLVYGSEQY

J gene: TRBJ1-5
clone size: -
V gene: TRBV19
CDR3 protein: ASSSRWDQPQH

J gene: TRBJ2-7
clone size: -
V gene: TRBV28
CDR3 protein: ASSLAGVYEQY

J gene: TRBJ2-2
clone size: -
V gene: TRBV5-1
CDR3 protein: ASSKDLGELF

J gene: TRBJ2-7
clone size: -
V gene: TRBV27
CDR3 protein: ASSFETPDRPWEQY

J gene: TRBJ1-3
clone size: -
V gene: TRBV21-1
CDR3 protein: ASTKRSTPHRVGNTIY

J gene: TRBJ1-1
clone size: -
V gene: TRBV5-6
CDR3 protein: ASSLWTAPTGGEAF

J gene: TRBJ2-3
clone size: -
V gene: TRBV5-1
CDR3 protein: ASYTTSAPTDTQY

J gene: TRBJ2-1
clone size: -
V gene: TRBV27
CDR3 protein: ASSSGGSLYNEQF

J gene: TRBJ2-3
clone size: -
V gene: TRBV30
CDR3 protein: AWSGTASSTDTQY

J gene: TRBJ2-5
clone size: -
V gene: TRBV3-1/TRBV3-2
CDR3 protein: ASSRLDREETQY

J gene: TRBJ1-2
clone size: -
V gene: TRBV28
CDR3 protein: ASSLMYPGQGAKYQQDGYT

J gene: TRBJ1-2
clone size: -
V gene: TRBV7-3
CDR3 protein: ASSPGAGDGYT

J gene: TRBJ1-2
clone size: -
V gene: TRBV3-1/TRBV3-2
CDR3 protein: ASSQERDSSYYGYT

J gene: TRBJ1-2
clone size: once
V gene: TRBV14
CDR3 protein: ASSPTGNRDV

J gene: TRBJ2-1
clone size: -
V gene: TRBV30
CDR3 protein: AWSPLAGGLREQF

J gene: TRBJ2-1
clone size: -
V gene: TRBV6-1
CDR3 protein: ASSDGTGGGEQF

J gene: TRBJ2-1
clone size: -
V gene: TRBV18
CDR3 protein: ASSVAPRLDNEQF

J gene: TRBJ2-5
clone size: once
V gene: TRBV14
CDR3 protein: ASSQGYDYQETQY

J gene: TRBJ1-2
clone size: -
V gene: TRBV20-1
CDR3 protein: SARQGWDT

J gene: TRBJ1-1
clone size: once
V gene: TRBV6-5
CDR3 protein: ASSYWGALNTEAF